A single sample is the source of the 24 T cell receptor beta chains below, sequenced in a study of cytomegalovirus exposure and HLA in healthy donors. The assay was immunoSEQ multiplex PCR, and TCRdb's table has in-frame clones only and misses some. The table shows hundreds of thousands of clones, with around 78% occurring only once. Material: PBMCs. These receptors all come from a woman aged 18-35 years in good health and CMV-seronegative.

V usage is TRBV10-3 and J usage is TRBJ2-1; 11 nucleotides agree with TRBD2. The CDR3 extends over 14 amino acids. Germline CDR1 ENHRY, CDR2 SYGVKD. The V segment lost 10 bases and the J segment 8 bases; nucleotides outside the gene matches: 10. The CDR3 region has the DNA TGTGCCACCGGGATAGCGGGAGGGCTCGATGAGCAGTTCTTC. It codes for CATGIAGGLDEQFF.

The genes are TRBV27 and TRBJ2-1; D is tentatively TRBD1 or TRBD2 (6 bases each). The CDR3 spans 16 residues. Looked up from germline, CDR1 is MNHEY and CDR2 is SMNVEV (reference sequence). V was cut by 5 bases and J by 0 bases, with 14 bases left in between. The CDR3 is CASSPVGGRSYNEQFF. The CDR3 bases are TGTGCCAGCAGTCCCGTGGGGGGCCGCTCCTACAATGAGCAGTTCTTC.

This clone showed up just a few times. V is TRBV7-3 and J is TRBJ1-2, with D tentatively TRBD1 (5 bases). Trimming pared 2 bases from V and 3 bases from J, leaving 19 bases between. Germline values: CDR1 SGHTA, CDR2 FQGTGA. The CDR3 has 17 amino acids. Here the CDR3 reads CASSLEKGREEDYGYTF. The CDR3 DNA is TGTGCCAGCAGCTTAGAGAAAGGCAGGGAAGAAGACTATGGCTACACCTTC.

V is TRBV6-5 and J is TRBJ2-3; the match to TRBD1 covers 9 bases. The germline V gene encodes CDR1 MNHEY and CDR2 SVGAGI. With 4 bases clipped from V and 5 bases from J, the junction kept 7 bases outside the gene matches. CDR3 length: 15 amino acids. CDR3: CASSSTGGAGDTQYF. The CDR3 region has the DNA TGTGCCAGCAGTTCCACAGGGGGCGCGGGAGATACGCAGTATTTT.

This chain connects TRBV30 to TRBJ1-1; possible D gene TRBD1, 6 bases. The V end was cut by 5 bases, the J end by 6 bases, with 16 bases between. The CDR3 length is 13 residues. The germline gives CDR1 GTSNPN, CDR2 SVGIG (reference sequence). The CDR3 nucleotides read TGTGCCTGGGATAGGGGGGGTTTATCTGAAGCTTTCTTT. Its translation is CAWDRGGLSEAFF.

J is TRBJ1-2 and V is TRBV6-4; no clear D gene. This CDR3 has 10 residues. V dropped 7 bases and J dropped 3 bases, with 3 bases sitting between them. Germline V gene sequence: CDR1 MRHNA, CDR2 SNTAGT. The CDR3 sequence: CASIDYGYTF. The CDR3 bases are TGTGCCAGCATAGACTATGGCTACACCTTC.

This clone was detected a few times. The rearrangement links TRBV6-4 to TRBJ1-2, with D unclear. V was trimmed by 4 bases and J by 0 bases, leaving 6 bases between them. Germline V gene data show CDR1 as MRHNA and CDR2 as SNTAGT. The CDR3 is 13 residues long. Here the CDR3 DNA reads TGTGCCAGCAGTGCGAGAGCTAACTATGGCTACACCTTC. It encodes CASSARANYGYTF.

The J gene is TRBJ1-1, the V gene TRBV4-1, with D perhaps matching TRBD1 (5 bases). The CDR3 runs 16 residues. V dropped 0 bases and J dropped 0 bases, with 11 bases sitting between them. CDR1 and CDR2 (germline): MGHRA, YSYEKL. The CDR3 bases are TGCGCCAGCAGCCAAGATAAGCCGACAGTGAACACTGAAGCTTTCTTT. This encodes CASSQDKPTVNTEAFF.

In its sample, this clone was seen a few times. The rearrangement links TRBV5-1 to TRBJ1-2; D remains ambiguous. Germline V gives CDR1 SGHRS, CDR2 YFSETQ. V shed 0 bases and J shed 4 bases, with 10 bases lying between them. This CDR3 is built from 14 residues. The CDR3: CASSLDVGFYGYTF. The CDR3 DNA is TGCGCCAGCAGCTTGGATGTGGGGTTCTATGGCTACACCTTC.

Points on this clone: Other DNA variants within this sample encode the same CDR3. This chain joins TRBV5-1 and TRBJ2-7; 10 bases align to TRBD2. The CDR3 is 15 residues long. The germline CDR1 and CDR2 sequences are SGHRS and YFSETQ. Trimming cost V 4 bases and J 0 bases; bases outside gene matches: 4. DNA of the CDR3: TGCGCCAGCAGCCCTAGGACTAGCGGCTCCTACGAGCAGTACTTC. Amino acids: CASSPRTSGSYEQYF.

This clone was recorded a few times. The rearrangement links TRBV28 to TRBJ1-6; weak D call: TRBD1 (5 bases). This CDR3 comprises 14 residues. Between the trimmed V and J ends, which lost 6 bases and 5 bases, there was a span of 11 bases. The V gene's germline CDR1 is MDHEN and CDR2 SYDVKM. CDR3 DNA: TGTGCCAGCAGAGCCGGGACGGATAATTCACCCCTCCACTTT. It encodes CASRAGTDNSPLHF.

The chain couples TRBV6-5 to TRBJ2-7; 8 bases map to TRBD1. The CDR3 covers 14 residues. The germline gives CDR1 MNHEY, CDR2 SVGAGI. J lost 2 bases, V lost 7 bases, and 7 bases had no gene match. The CDR3 coding sequence is TGTGCCAGCAAAAGACAGGGGCGCGCCTACGAGCAGTACTTC. It is translated as CASKRQGRAYEQYF.

This clone has only a few counts. V is TRBV19 and J is TRBJ2-7, with TRBD2 matching over 13 bases. The CDR3 loop spans 15 amino acids. Germline CDR1 and CDR2: LNHDA and SQIVND (reference sequence). After removal of 3 bases from V and 5 bases from J, the junction contained 4 bases not matched to a gene. CDR3: CASSMVGLAGNEQYF. In nucleotides, the CDR3 is TGTGCCAGTAGTATGGTGGGACTAGCGGGAAACGAGCAGTACTTC.

The CDR3 bases are TGTGCCAGCAGCTTGCGGGAGGGCACAGATACGCAGTATTTT. As protein: CASSLREGTDTQYF. The genes are TRBV5-4 and TRBJ2-3; 7 bases map to TRBD2. The CDR3 is 14 amino acids. CDR1 is SGHNT, CDR2 YYREEE, per germline (reference sequence). Trimming at V came to 1 base and at J to 1 base, leaving 0 bases not matched to a gene.

The chain links TRBV25-1 to TRBJ2-5, with D possibly being TRBD1 or TRBD2 (7 bases each). The germline V gene encodes CDR1 MGHDK and CDR2 SYGVNS. The CDR3 is made up of 15 amino acids. Trimming stripped 3 bases from V and 5 bases from J, with 16 bases between. CDR3 DNA sequence: TGTGCCAGCAGTGACCCAGGGGGGGGATCTGAGACCCAGTACTTC. It specifies CASSDPGGGSETQYF.

The chain is built from TRBV10-2 and TRBJ2-1, with D possibly being TRBD1 or TRBD2 (6 bases each). V was shortened by 3 bases and J by 0 bases, with 15 bases between the two germline ends. The CDR3 runs to 17 residues. CDR1 WSHSY and CDR2 SAAADI come from the germline V gene. The CDR3 reads CASSEIGGRRSYNEQFF. Here the CDR3 DNA reads TGCGCCAGCAGTGAAATAGGGGGGCGCCGCTCCTACAATGAGCAGTTCTTC.

The chain uses TRBV30 and TRBJ2-4; D is ambiguous. V was cut by 5 bases and J by 1 base, with 3 bases left in between. Germline V gene data show CDR1 as GTSNPN and CDR2 as SVGIG (reference sequence). CDR3 length: 11 residues. Written as DNA, the CDR3 is TGTGCCTGGGAGGCCAAAAACATTCAGTACTTC. Translation gives CAWEAKNIQYF.

The gene calls are TRBV5-1 and TRBJ2-1; 7 nucleotides line up with TRBD2. CDR1 is SGHRS and CDR2 is YFSETQ in the germline V gene. The CDR3 sequence is 17 residues long. J lost 6 bases, V lost 4 bases, and 16 bases had no gene match. Here the CDR3 DNA reads TGCGCCAGCAGCGATCGCTACTCGGGGGGTAGCGGCAATGAGCAGTTCTTC. As protein: CASSDRYSGGSGNEQFF.

The chain links TRBV5-1 to TRBJ2-6, with a possible D match to TRBD2 (6 bases). Germline V gene data show CDR1 as SGHRS and CDR2 as YFSETQ. Trimming shortened V by 7 bases and J by 1 base, and 9 bases separated the two germline ends. CDR3 length: 14 residues. This CDR3 is CASGRGSGANVLTF. The CDR3 DNA reads as TGCGCCAGCGGGCGGGGTTCTGGGGCCAACGTCCTGACTTTC.

The CDR3 is CASSYGDRGLREQYF. CDR3 bases: TGTGCCAGCAGTTACGGGGACAGGGGATTACGGGAGCAGTACTTC. The rearrangement uses TRBV6-6 and TRBJ2-7; 10 bases line up with TRBD1. The CDR3 covers 15 residues. The junction had 8 bases not matched to a gene; V was cut back by 2 bases and J by 7 bases. Germline-derived CDR1 and CDR2 are MNHNY and SVGAGI (reference sequence).

This clone occurred once. The chain combines TRBV25-1 with TRBJ2-7, with D uncertain. This CDR3 spans 13 amino acids. Germline values: CDR1 MGHDK, CDR2 SYGVNS. Between the trimmed V and J ends, which lost 6 bases and 4 bases, there was a span of 13 bases. This chain's CDR3 is CASSRPSEYEQYF. CDR3 bases: TGTGCCAGCAGCAGACCCTCAGAGTACGAGCAGTACTTC.

The chain is built from TRBV28 and TRBJ2-7, with a weak D call TRBD2 (6 bases). Per germline, CDR1 MDHEN and CDR2 SYDVKM. The CDR3 runs to 13 residues. V was pared by 6 bases and J by 7 bases, with 16 bases between. The CDR3 sequence: CASRAGTWGEQYF. DNA for the CDR3: TGTGCCAGCAGAGCCGGGACTTGGGGGGAGCAGTACTTC.

The CDR3 bases are TGTGCCAGCAGCCGGGGGACTAGCGGGAGCTATGAGCAGTTCTTC. This sequence encodes CASSRGTSGSYEQFF. The gene calls are TRBV7-3 and TRBJ2-1; 14 nucleotides match TRBD2. This CDR3 is 15 amino acids long. The J segment lost 8 bases and the V segment lost 5 bases, leaving 5 bases of the junction unmatched. Germline CDR1 and CDR2: SGHTA and FQGTGA.

Of note for this clone: Other DNA variants within this sample encode the same CDR3. The chain uses TRBV9 and TRBJ2-7, with D perhaps given as TRBD1 or TRBD2 (5 bases each). Germline V CDR1 and CDR2: SGDLS, YYNGEE. The CDR3 has 15 amino acids. Trimming left V 0 bases short and J 0 bases short, with 10 bases between. The CDR3 DNA is TGTGCCAGCAGCGTAGGGTCAGGGAGCTCCTACGAGCAGTACTTC. Amino acids: CASSVGSGSSYEQYF.